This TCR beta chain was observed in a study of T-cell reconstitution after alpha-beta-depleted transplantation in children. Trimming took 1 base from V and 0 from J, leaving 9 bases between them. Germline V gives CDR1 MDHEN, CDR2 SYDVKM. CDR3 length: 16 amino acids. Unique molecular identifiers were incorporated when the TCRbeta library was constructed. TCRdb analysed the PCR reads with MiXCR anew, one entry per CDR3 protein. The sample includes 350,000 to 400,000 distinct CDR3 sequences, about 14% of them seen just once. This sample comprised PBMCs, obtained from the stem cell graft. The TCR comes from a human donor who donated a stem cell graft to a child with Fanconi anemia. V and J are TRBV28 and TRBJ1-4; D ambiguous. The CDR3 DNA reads TGTGCCAGCAGTTTATCATTGGGAACAACTAATGAAAAACTGTTTTTT. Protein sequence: CASSLSLGTTNEKLFF.